This entry describes one TCR beta chain. Method: immunoSEQ multiplex PCR; TCRdb's copy keeps in-frame clones and lacks some. The sample records about 40,000 clones, around 93% being singletons. The sample originates from a study of blood T cell repertoires in COVID-19. Background on the study: Some COVID-19 samples were acute and others convalescent; all came from the United States, Italy and Spain. In each case, the material was cDNA or gDNA derived from T cells, B-cell-depleted T cells, or PBMCs.

V trimming: 4 bases; J trimming: 3 bases; junction bases outside the gene matches: 4. Germline-derived CDR1 and CDR2 are SGDLS and YYNGEE. The CDR3 is 14 amino acids. The V call is TRBV9, the J call TRBJ2-5, with 9 bases fitting TRBD1. Sequenced input: peripheral blood. The receptor's source is a young woman in a cohort sampled during active COVID-19. DNA of the CDR3: TGTGCCAGCAGCTCGGACAGGGGAGAAGAGACCCAGTACTTC. It translates to CASSSDRGEETQYF.